The rows below give T cell receptor beta chains drawn from one sample of a study of beta chain features in type 1 diabetes. Measured with immunoSEQ multiplex PCR; TCRdb has only the in-frame clones, and not every one. The profile shows around 240,000 clones, around 68% of them singletons. Sequenced material: naive CD4+ T cells from blood. The source of these receptors is a man aged 30 to 39 in good health. The CDR3 runs from the conserved cysteine through the conserved F or W. The order of the fields is clone size, V gene, D gene, J gene, CDR3 DNA, CDR3 protein. A D gene is named only where the DNA matches it firmly. Size tells how often a clone was seen (once, few, many) or the class of an expanded clone, and some rows leave it out.

abundance: few; v_gene: TRBV30; d_gene: NA; j_gene: TRBJ1-5; CDR3nt: TGTGCCTGGAGCCCTCATGGGGGGCGTCAGCCCCAGCATTTT; CDR3aa: CAWSPHGGRQPQHF
abundance: NA; v_gene: TRBV30; d_gene: NA; j_gene: TRBJ1-3; CDR3nt: TGTGCCTGGATCGGAGGGCACGGAAACACCATATATTTT; CDR3aa: CAWIGGHGNTIYF
abundance: NA; v_gene: TRBV15; d_gene: NA; j_gene: TRBJ2-4; CDR3nt: TGTGCCACCAGCAGAGAAATCCCGGGGGCCAAAAACATTCAGTACTTC; CDR3aa: CATSREIPGAKNIQYF
abundance: once; v_gene: TRBV4-2; d_gene: NA; j_gene: TRBJ1-2; CDR3nt: TGTGCCAGCAGCGAAGTGGGAACAGGGAAATATGGCTACACCTTC; CDR3aa: CASSEVGTGKYGYTF
abundance: NA; v_gene: TRBV7-2; d_gene: NA; j_gene: TRBJ2-7; CDR3nt: TGTGCCAGCAGCTTAATGAGGTACGAGCAGTACTTC; CDR3aa: CASSLMRYEQYF
abundance: NA; v_gene: TRBV4-3; d_gene: NA; j_gene: TRBJ1-1; CDR3nt: TGCGCCAGCAGCCAAGATCTGGGCCGAGAGGGAGCTTTCTTT; CDR3aa: CASSQDLGREGAFF
abundance: few; v_gene: TRBV4-3; d_gene: TRBD2; j_gene: TRBJ2-1; CDR3nt: TGCGCCAGCAGCCAAGGGGTGCTAGCGGCTGACAATGAGCAGTTCTTC; CDR3aa: CASSQGVLAADNEQFF
abundance: NA; v_gene: TRBV25-1; d_gene: TRBD1; j_gene: TRBJ2-5; CDR3nt: TGTGCCAGCAGTGAATTGGGACAGAACCAAGAGACCCAGTACTTC; CDR3aa: CASSELGQNQETQYF
abundance: NA; v_gene: TRBV7-9; d_gene: TRBD1; j_gene: TRBJ2-3; CDR3nt: TGTGCCAGCAGCCCCAGACAGGGCCGCACAGATACGCAGTATTTT; CDR3aa: CASSPRQGRTDTQYF
abundance: once; v_gene: TRBV5-1; d_gene: NA; j_gene: TRBJ2-1; CDR3nt: TGCGCCAGCAGCTTGGCCGAGGGGGAGTACAATGAGCAGTTCTTC; CDR3aa: CASSLAEGEYNEQFF
abundance: NA; v_gene: TRBV29-1; d_gene: NA; j_gene: TRBJ2-7; CDR3nt: TGCAGCGGCGGTACCTCCGGAACAGGGCCGTACGAGCAGTACTTC; CDR3aa: CSGGTSGTGPYEQYF
abundance: NA; v_gene: TRBV5-4; d_gene: TRBD2; j_gene: TRBJ2-7; CDR3nt: TGTGCCAGCAGCTTGGAGGGACTACTAACCTACGAGCAGTACTTC; CDR3aa: CASSLEGLLTYEQYF
abundance: NA; v_gene: TRBV29-1; d_gene: TRBD2; j_gene: TRBJ2-1; CDR3nt: TGCAGCGTTGTGTTTCGGCGTCAACTAGCGGGAGTTCGGGAGCAGTTCTTC; CDR3aa: CSVVFRRQLAGVREQFF
abundance: NA; v_gene: TRBV2; d_gene: NA; j_gene: TRBJ2-3; CDR3nt: TGTGCCAGCAGGGCCACGGACAGCAGCACAGATACGCAGTATTTT; CDR3aa: CASRATDSSTDTQYF
abundance: NA; v_gene: TRBV30; d_gene: TRBD2; j_gene: TRBJ2-3; CDR3nt: TGTGCCTGGAGTGTGGCTAGCGGAAAGTATTTT; CDR3aa: CAWSVASGKYF
abundance: NA; v_gene: TRBV29-1; d_gene: TRBD1; j_gene: TRBJ1-2; CDR3nt: TGCAGCGCTAAGACAGGGCTGGGCTACACCTTC; CDR3aa: CSAKTGLGYTF
abundance: NA; v_gene: TRBV7-9; d_gene: NA; j_gene: TRBJ1-6; CDR3nt: TGTGCCAGCAGCTTAGGAGATACGAATTCACCCCTCCACTTT; CDR3aa: CASSLGDTNSPLHF
abundance: NA; v_gene: TRBV5-1; d_gene: TRBD1; j_gene: TRBJ2-5; CDR3nt: TGCGCCAGCAGCTATCAAGGGGGACAGGGGAGCGAGACCCAGTACTTC; CDR3aa: CASSYQGGQGSETQYF
abundance: few; v_gene: TRBV6-6; d_gene: TRBD2; j_gene: TRBJ2-5; CDR3nt: TGTGCCAGCAGTTACCTCCTAGCGGGAGGTAGGGAGACCCAGTACTTC; CDR3aa: CASSYLLAGGRETQYF
abundance: NA; v_gene: TRBV29-1; d_gene: NA; j_gene: TRBJ1-4; CDR3nt: TGCAGCGTTGAGAATAATGAAAAACTGTTTTTT; CDR3aa: CSVENNEKLFF
abundance: NA; v_gene: TRBV14; d_gene: NA; j_gene: TRBJ1-2; CDR3nt: TGTGCCAGCAGCCAAGGTGGCACGATTCTCTATGGCTACACCTTC; CDR3aa: CASSQGGTILYGYTF
abundance: NA; v_gene: TRBV30; d_gene: TRBD2; j_gene: TRBJ2-3; CDR3nt: TGTGCCTGGAGGATAATAGCGGGAGGTGGTACGCAGTATTTT; CDR3aa: CAWRIIAGGGTQYF
abundance: few; v_gene: TRBV6-5; d_gene: NA; j_gene: TRBJ2-5; CDR3nt: TGTGCCGGAGGACGGAGCCAAGAGACCCAGTACTTC; CDR3aa: CAGGRSQETQYF
abundance: NA; v_gene: TRBV7-2; d_gene: NA; j_gene: TRBJ1-2; CDR3nt: TGTGCCAGCAGCTTAAACAGGGCAGTTGGCTACACCTTC; CDR3aa: CASSLNRAVGYTF
abundance: NA; v_gene: TRBV9; d_gene: NA; j_gene: TRBJ2-3; CDR3nt: TGTGCCAGCAGCCCAATGGGGGGGCTAACAGATACGCAGTATTTT; CDR3aa: CASSPMGGLTDTQYF
abundance: NA; v_gene: TRBV2; d_gene: TRBD1; j_gene: TRBJ2-1; CDR3nt: TGTGCCAGCCACTCGAGACAGGGGGTAGTCAATGAGCAGTTCTTC; CDR3aa: CASHSRQGVVNEQFF
abundance: NA; v_gene: TRBV14; d_gene: NA; j_gene: TRBJ2-1; CDR3nt: TGTGCCAGCAGCCAAGATTTCCGGGGTGCTTACAATGAGCAGTTCTTC; CDR3aa: CASSQDFRGAYNEQFF
abundance: NA; v_gene: TRBV2; d_gene: NA; j_gene: TRBJ2-7; CDR3nt: TGTGCCAGCAGTGAAGCCCTGCAGGGCTACGAGCAGTACTTC; CDR3aa: CASSEALQGYEQYF
abundance: NA; v_gene: TRBV2; d_gene: NA; j_gene: TRBJ2-6; CDR3nt: TGTGCCAGCACCCGAAGCTCTGGGGCCAACGTCCTGACTTTC; CDR3aa: CASTRSSGANVLTF
abundance: NA; v_gene: TRBV30; d_gene: NA; j_gene: TRBJ1-2; CDR3nt: TGTGCCTTTAGGCGAGTTGGCTACACCTTC; CDR3aa: CAFRRVGYTF
abundance: NA; v_gene: TRBV4-1; d_gene: NA; j_gene: TRBJ2-3; CDR3nt: TGCGCCAGCAGCCAACCACGGGATACGCAGTATTTT; CDR3aa: CASSQPRDTQYF
abundance: NA; v_gene: TRBV5-1; d_gene: NA; j_gene: TRBJ2-3; CDR3nt: TGCGCCAGCAGCTTGGGCTCAGATACGCAGTATTTT; CDR3aa: CASSLGSDTQYF
abundance: NA; v_gene: TRBV7-9; d_gene: NA; j_gene: TRBJ2-3; CDR3nt: TGTGCCAGCAGCCCAAGCAGGGGAGGCCCAGATACGCAGTATTTT; CDR3aa: CASSPSRGGPDTQYF
abundance: NA; v_gene: TRBV30; d_gene: NA; j_gene: TRBJ2-7; CDR3nt: TGTGCCTGGGAAGGGGGGAGCTCCTACGAGCAGTACTTC; CDR3aa: CAWEGGSSYEQYF
abundance: NA; v_gene: TRBV25-1; d_gene: NA; j_gene: TRBJ1-5; CDR3nt: TGTGCCAGCAGTGAATGCGGGGAGAAAAAGCAGCCCCAGCATTTT; CDR3aa: CASSECGEKKQPQHF
abundance: NA; v_gene: TRBV25-1; d_gene: NA; j_gene: TRBJ1-4; CDR3nt: TGTGCCAGCAGTGAACTCTACGAAAAACTGTTTTTT; CDR3aa: CASSELYEKLFF
abundance: NA; v_gene: TRBV7-2; d_gene: TRBD2; j_gene: TRBJ2-1; CDR3nt: TGTGCCAGCACCCGAGCGGGAACCTACAATGAGCAGTTCTTC; CDR3aa: CASTRAGTYNEQFF
abundance: NA; v_gene: TRBV27; d_gene: NA; j_gene: TRBJ1-2; CDR3nt: TGTGCCAGCAAAATCGGACAGAACTATGGCTACACCTTC; CDR3aa: CASKIGQNYGYTF
abundance: NA; v_gene: TRBV7-2; d_gene: NA; j_gene: TRBJ2-3; CDR3nt: TGTGCCAGCAGCTTAGTGGGGAGCGCAGATACGCAGTATTTT; CDR3aa: CASSLVGSADTQYF
abundance: NA; v_gene: TRBV2; d_gene: NA; j_gene: TRBJ2-2; CDR3nt: TGTGCCAGCAGTGAACTCATGACCACCGGGGAGCTGTTTTTT; CDR3aa: CASSELMTTGELFF
abundance: NA; v_gene: TRBV5-1; d_gene: NA; j_gene: TRBJ2-5; CDR3nt: TGCGCCAGCAGCGCGGGATTACAAGAGACCCAGTACTTC; CDR3aa: CASSAGLQETQYF
abundance: few; v_gene: TRBV4-1; d_gene: NA; j_gene: TRBJ2-3; CDR3nt: TGCGCCAGCAGCCAAGGTGCAGATACGCAGTATTTT; CDR3aa: CASSQGADTQYF
abundance: NA; v_gene: TRBV29-1; d_gene: NA; j_gene: TRBJ1-1; CDR3nt: TGCAGCGTAATCAAAGGGACTATGAACACTGAAGCTTTCTTT; CDR3aa: CSVIKGTMNTEAFF
abundance: NA; v_gene: TRBV7-6; d_gene: NA; j_gene: TRBJ1-6; CDR3nt: TGTGCCAGCAGCCTGGCAAACTCCGAACGAGTGAATTCACCCCTCCACTTT; CDR3aa: CASSLANSERVNSPLHF
abundance: NA; v_gene: TRBV30; d_gene: NA; j_gene: TRBJ2-3; CDR3nt: TGTGCCTTACAGCTGTCAGATACGCAGTATTTT; CDR3aa: CALQLSDTQYF
abundance: few; v_gene: TRBV25-1; d_gene: TRBD2; j_gene: TRBJ2-3; CDR3nt: TGTGCCAGCAGTGACGCCGGGACTAGCGATTCAGATACGCAGTATTTT; CDR3aa: CASSDAGTSDSDTQYF
abundance: NA; v_gene: TRBV11-2; d_gene: NA; j_gene: TRBJ2-4; CDR3nt: TGTGCCAGCAGCTCCTACAGACAGAAAGCCAAAAACATTCAGTACTTC; CDR3aa: CASSSYRQKAKNIQYF
abundance: NA; v_gene: TRBV29-1; d_gene: NA; j_gene: TRBJ2-2; CDR3nt: TGCAGCGCCCGACAGGTTAACACCGGGGAGCTGTTTTTT; CDR3aa: CSARQVNTGELFF
abundance: NA; v_gene: TRBV5-1; d_gene: NA; j_gene: TRBJ1-2; CDR3nt: TGCGCCAGCAGCCCTCGGGTGGGGGGCTTTGGCTACACCTTC; CDR3aa: CASSPRVGGFGYTF
abundance: NA; v_gene: TRBV10-3; d_gene: NA; j_gene: TRBJ1-1; CDR3nt: TGTGCCATCAGTGGACCGAGGGGGATTTTGAACACTGAAGCTTTCTTT; CDR3aa: CAISGPRGILNTEAFF
abundance: NA; v_gene: TRBV10-3; d_gene: TRBD1; j_gene: TRBJ2-7; CDR3nt: TGTGCCATCAGTGAGTCGGGACAGGGGTCGTACGAGCAGTACTTC; CDR3aa: CAISESGQGSYEQYF
abundance: NA; v_gene: TRBV30; d_gene: TRBD2; j_gene: TRBJ2-7; CDR3nt: TGTGCCTGGAGCGAGGGACTAGCAAGAGGCGAGCAGTACTTC; CDR3aa: CAWSEGLARGEQYF
abundance: NA; v_gene: TRBV4-3; d_gene: NA; j_gene: TRBJ2-3; CDR3nt: TGCGCCAGCAGCCAAGATCTTCGGACCAAGACTAGCACAGATACGCAGTATTTT; CDR3aa: CASSQDLRTKTSTDTQYF
abundance: NA; v_gene: TRBV30; d_gene: NA; j_gene: TRBJ2-4; CDR3nt: TGTGCCTGGAGTAAAACAGGCTCAGTAGCCAAAAACATTCAGTACTTC; CDR3aa: CAWSKTGSVAKNIQYF
abundance: NA; v_gene: TRBV20-1; d_gene: NA; j_gene: TRBJ2-7; CDR3nt: TGCAGTGCTAGGGGAGTCTACGAGCAGTACTTC; CDR3aa: CSARGVYEQYF
abundance: NA; v_gene: TRBV7-2; d_gene: TRBD2; j_gene: TRBJ2-7; CDR3nt: TGTGCCAGCAGCCGGACTAGCGGGGGACTAAACTACGAGCAGTACTTC; CDR3aa: CASSRTSGGLNYEQYF
abundance: NA; v_gene: TRBV28; d_gene: NA; j_gene: TRBJ1-2; CDR3nt: TGTGCCAGCAGTTTCACGGATAACTATGGCTACACCTTC; CDR3aa: CASSFTDNYGYTF
abundance: NA; v_gene: TRBV9; d_gene: NA; j_gene: TRBJ2-7; CDR3nt: TGTGCCAGCAGCGTAGTTCCAGGGGAGGTCGAGCAGTACTTC; CDR3aa: CASSVVPGEVEQYF
abundance: NA; v_gene: TRBV5-1; d_gene: TRBD2; j_gene: TRBJ2-3; CDR3nt: TGCGCCAGCAGCTTACTAGCGAGCGCAGATACGCAGTATTTT; CDR3aa: CASSLLASADTQYF
abundance: NA; v_gene: TRBV20-1; d_gene: NA; j_gene: TRBJ2-7; CDR3nt: TGCTCGGGACATCAGGGGCTCGAGCAGTACTTC; CDR3aa: CSGHQGLEQYF